This T cell receptor (beta chain) was identified in a study of tumor and adjacent non-tumor tissue in lung cancer. Points from the study as a whole: TCR diversity was significantly greater in tumor than normal lung tissue.

This CDR3 has 13 amino acids. TCRbeta libraries were built with three rounds of nested PCR, modified from ARM-PCR. TCRdb reanalysed the multiplex PCR reads using MiXCR and keeps one entry per CDR3 protein. The repertoire consists of 100,000 to 120,000 distinct CDR3 sequences, with 84% occurring once and the leading ten covering 20% to 25%. With respect to this clonotype: What it binds is unknown. A junction end diverges from the germline sequence, so it may reflect a read error.

The template was RNA from unsorted bulk tissue. This chain connects TRBV12-3 or TRBV12-4 to TRBJ2-1; D tentatively reads TRBD1 or TRBD2 (5 bases each). Sequenced sample: lung tumor tissue. The receptor was isolated from a man aged 65 to 85 with non-small cell lung cancer. CDR3 loop: CASSFGRESEQFF. In nucleotides, the CDR3 is TGTGCCAGCAGTTTCGGCAGGGAGAGTGAGCAATTCTTC.